These T cell receptor beta chains were read from a single sample in a study of graft-versus-host responses after intestinal transplantation. Only in-frame clones appear in the TCRdb table, and some are missing; sequencing was by immunoSEQ multiplex PCR. The profile shows about 90,000 clones, roughly nine tenths of them singletons. No antigens are known for them. Sequencing used unstimulated CD8+ T cells sorted from spleen or lymph node cells, obtained before intestinal transplant. These TCRs come from a human donor who received an intestinal transplant. Each CDR3 is given with its conserved first and last residue. A D gene is named only where the DNA matches it firmly. Only some rows state a clone size, as once, few, many or a class for expanded clones.

clone_size j_call d_call v_call cdr3_aa cdr3_nt
- TRBJ1-2 - TRBV7-8 CASSLYAGDGYTF TGTGCCAGCAGCTTATATGCAGGGGATGGCTACACCTTC
- TRBJ2-3 - TRBV18 CASSPRALNGERSTDTQYF TGTGCCAGCTCACCACGGGCCCTAAACGGGGAGAGGAGCACAGATACGCAGTATTTT
- TRBJ1-1 - TRBV14 CASSQETGVMNTEAFF TGTGCCAGCAGCCAAGAAACAGGAGTAATGAACACTGAAGCTTTCTTT
- TRBJ2-7 TRBD1 TRBV7-9 CASSAAGTGDYEQYF TGTGCCAGCAGCGCTGCCGGGACAGGGGACTACGAGCAGTACTTC
- TRBJ2-1 - TRBV11-2 CASSSPGIEQFF TGTGCCAGCAGCTCGCCCGGGATTGAGCAGTTCTTC
- TRBJ2-5 - TRBV25-1 CASGGWTQYF TGTGCCAGCGGGGGGTGGACCCAGTACTTC
- TRBJ2-5 TRBD1 TRBV5-5 CASSFPGQGRETQYF TGTGCCAGCAGCTTCCCGGGACAGGGGAGAGAGACCCAGTACTTC
- TRBJ2-3 TRBD2 TRBV4-1 CASSQDGLAGGIDTQYF TGCGCCAGCAGCCAAGATGGACTAGCGGGAGGGATAGATACGCAGTATTTT
- TRBJ2-7 TRBD1 TRBV19 CASTPGTGSYEQYF TGTGCCAGTACTCCCGGGACAGGAAGCTACGAGCAGTACTTC
once TRBJ2-2 TRBD1 TRBV25-1 CASSEWGQGDTGELFF TGTGCCAGCAGTGAATGGGGACAGGGGGACACCGGGGAGCTGTTTTTT
- TRBJ1-2 TRBD1 TRBV5-1 CASSLGTGGGYTF TGCGCCAGCAGCTTAGGGACAGGGGGCGGCTACACCTTC
once TRBJ1-2 - TRBV6-5 CASSEIQGWGYTF TGTGCCAGCAGTGAGATCCAGGGCTGGGGCTACACCTTC
- TRBJ1-5 TRBD1 TRBV19 CATRGQGRNQPQHF TGTGCCACCCGTGGACAGGGGCGAAATCAGCCCCAGCATTTT
- TRBJ2-7 - TRBV11-3 CASSRQENYEQYF TGTGCCAGCAGCCGACAGGAGAACTACGAGCAGTACTTC
- TRBJ2-7 TRBD1 TRBV7-9 CASSPGQGAISYEQYF TGTGCCAGCAGCCCGGGACAGGGGGCCATCTCCTACGAGCAGTACTTC
- TRBJ2-1 TRBD2 TRBV27 CASSYLADSYNEQFF TGTGCCAGCAGCTATCTAGCGGATTCCTACAATGAGCAGTTCTTC
- TRBJ2-1 TRBD2 TRBV7-9 CAGELAGGPEQFF TGTGCCGGCGAACTAGCGGGAGGGCCTGAGCAGTTCTTC
- TRBJ1-5 TRBD1 TRBV6-1 CASSYRDRRNQPQHF TGTGCCAGCAGCTACCGGGACAGACGCAATCAGCCCCAGCATTTT
few TRBJ1-6 - TRBV7-6 CASSPQNYYNSPLHF TGTGCCAGCAGCCCTCAGAACTACTATAATTCACCCCTCCACTTT
- TRBJ2-1 - TRBV30 CAWNPSGNNEQFF TGTGCCTGGAATCCCTCAGGTAACAATGAGCAGTTCTTC
- TRBJ2-3 TRBD2 TRBV19 CASSINSGSSDTQYF TGTGCCAGTAGTATTAATAGCGGGAGCTCAGATACGCAGTATTTT
- TRBJ2-1 TRBD1 TRBV18 CASSPWTGGGEQFF TGTGCCAGCTCACCATGGACAGGGGGGGGTGAGCAGTTCTTC
- TRBJ1-1 - TRBV9 CASSGTGSIAFF TGTGCCAGCTCCGGCACAGGGTCTATTGCTTTCTTT
once TRBJ1-1 - TRBV7-9 CASALSGRTEAFF TGTGCCAGCGCCCTGTCAGGGAGGACTGAAGCTTTCTTT
- TRBJ2-7 TRBD2 TRBV2 CASSESSGGIYEQYF TGTGCCAGCAGTGAGTCTAGCGGGGGGATCTACGAGCAGTACTTC
- TRBJ1-2 - TRBV27 CASSLTRRDGYTF TGTGCCAGCAGTTTGACAAGGAGGGATGGCTACACCTTC
- TRBJ2-7 TRBD2 TRBV7-9 CASSLSGSGASEQYF TGTGCCAGCAGCTTAAGCGGGAGTGGAGCAAGCGAGCAGTACTTC
- TRBJ2-3 - TRBV6-6 CASSSPTSSSTDTQYF TGTGCCAGCAGCTCCCCGACTTCATCTAGCACAGATACGCAGTATTTT
- TRBJ2-3 - TRBV12-5 CASGKQGVLADTQYF TGTGCTAGTGGTAAACAGGGTGTTCTCGCAGATACGCAGTATTTT
- TRBJ2-2 - TRBV7-9 CASSFRTRAAGELFF TGTGCCAGCAGCTTCCGGACCAGGGCGGCCGGGGAGCTGTTTTTT
- TRBJ2-5 TRBD1 TRBV11-2 CASSPYPRDRYQETQYF TGTGCCAGCAGCCCTTATCCGCGGGACAGGTACCAAGAGACCCAGTACTTC
- TRBJ2-2 TRBD2 TRBV28 CASIRRGNTGELFF TGTGCCAGCATCAGGCGGGGGAATACCGGGGAGCTGTTTTTT
- TRBJ1-2 - TRBV4-3 CASSQGHSNYGYTF TGCGCCAGCAGCCAGGGACATTCTAACTATGGCTACACCTTC
- TRBJ2-7 TRBD2 TRBV5-1 CASSFGTSGLLAYEQYF TGCGCCAGCAGCTTCGGGACTAGTGGTCTTCTTGCCTACGAGCAGTACTTC
- TRBJ2-7 - TRBV7-9 CASSVPGYYEQYF TGTGCCAGCAGCGTCCCAGGCTACTACGAGCAGTACTTC
- TRBJ1-1 TRBD1 TRBV19 CASSDRAETPEAFF TGTGCCAGTAGTGACAGGGCTGAGACCCCTGAAGCTTTCTTT
- TRBJ2-3 - TRBV6-5 CASSQGLEINTQYF TGTGCCAGCAGCCAGGGCCTCGAGATTAATACGCAGTATTTT
few TRBJ1-6 - TRBV27 CASSSGRTVKALHF TGTGCCAGCAGTTCTGGGAGGACCGTCAAAGCCCTCCACTTT
- TRBJ2-6 - TRBV5-4 CASFHAVPDKSRANVLTF TGTGCCAGCTTTCACGCCGTACCAGACAAAAGTCGGGCCAACGTCCTGACTTTC
- TRBJ2-1 - TRBV7-9 CASSLGWGLTDEQFF TGTGCCAGCAGCCTAGGTTGGGGCCTCACCGATGAGCAGTTCTTC
- TRBJ1-1 - TRBV7-6 CASGRGTEAFF TGTGCCAGCGGCCGGGGCACTGAAGCTTTCTTT
- TRBJ2-5 TRBD2 TRBV7-2 CASSSRSGTSPKETQYF TGTGCCAGCAGCTCACGATCCGGGACTAGCCCGAAAGAGACCCAGTACTTC
- TRBJ2-3 TRBD2 TRBV27 CASSLGRGDTDTQYF TGTGCCAGCAGTTTAGGGCGGGGGGACACAGATACGCAGTATTTT
- TRBJ1-6 TRBD1 TRBV4-3 CASSQDQTGTVHSPLHF TGCGCCAGCAGCCAAGACCAGACAGGGACGGTTCATTCACCCCTCCACTTT
- TRBJ2-3 TRBD1 TRBV27 CASSKRTGNTDTQYF TGTGCCAGCAGTAAAAGGACAGGGAACACAGATACGCAGTATTTT
few TRBJ2-7 - TRBV15 CATSRPSGNSYEQYF TGTGCCACCAGCAGACCCTCCGGGAACTCCTACGAGCAGTACTTC
- TRBJ2-7 - TRBV5-5 CASSLLGGQTPYEQYF TGTGCCAGCAGCTTGTTGGGAGGCCAGACTCCCTACGAGCAGTACTTC